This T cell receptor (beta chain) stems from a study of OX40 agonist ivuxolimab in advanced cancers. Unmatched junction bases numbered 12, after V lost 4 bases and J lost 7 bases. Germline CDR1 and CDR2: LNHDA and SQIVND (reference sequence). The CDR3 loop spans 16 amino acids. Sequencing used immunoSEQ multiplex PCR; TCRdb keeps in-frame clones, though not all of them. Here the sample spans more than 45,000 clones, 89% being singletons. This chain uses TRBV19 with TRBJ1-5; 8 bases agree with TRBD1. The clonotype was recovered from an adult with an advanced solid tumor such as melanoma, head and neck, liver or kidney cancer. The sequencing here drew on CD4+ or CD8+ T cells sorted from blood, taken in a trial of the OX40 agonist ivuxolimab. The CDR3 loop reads CASSTGQGISEQPQHF. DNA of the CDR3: TGTGCCAGTAGTACCGGACAGGGAATATCAGAACAGCCCCAGCATTTT.